The 18 T cell receptor beta chains listed next were all sequenced from one sample in a study of blood T cell repertoires in COVID-19. The data were produced by immunoSEQ multiplex PCR, yet TCRdb's version contains in-frame clones alone and is incomplete. Among approximately 260,000 clones listed, under 90% were seen once. The specimen was PBMCs or T cells enriched from blood (not recorded which). These receptors were obtained from a man aged 25-45 years with acute COVID-19.

The gene calls are TRBV4-1 and TRBJ2-1, with 13 bases lining up with TRBD2. Trimming cost V 3 bases and J 1 base; bases outside gene matches: 6. CDR3 length: 18 residues. Germline V gene sequence: CDR1 MGHRA, CDR2 YSYEKL. The chain's CDR3 is CASSHGTSGAISYNEQFF. The CDR3 DNA reads TGCGCCAGCAGCCATGGGACTAGCGGGGCTATATCCTACAATGAGCAGTTCTTC.

The V and J genes are TRBV19 and TRBJ1-5; maybe TRBD1 (6 bases). CDR1 is LNHDA and CDR2 is SQIVND in the germline V gene (reference sequence). The V and J ends lost 3 bases and 0 bases respectively, with 12 bases between them. This CDR3 contains 16 residues. The CDR3 nucleotides read TGTGCCAGTAGTATCGGACAGAGCTATAGCAATCAGCCCCAGCATTTT. Protein product: CASSIGQSYSNQPQHF.

V and J are TRBV18 and TRBJ2-5; D may be TRBD2 (6 bases). The CDR3 is 14 residues long. CDR1 is KGHSH, CDR2 LQKENI, per germline. Trimming cost V 0 bases and J 5 bases, with 10 bases left between them. Here the CDR3 DNA reads TGTGCCAGCTCACCACCGCTCAGCGGGGAGACCCAGTACTTC. Translating gives CASSPPLSGETQYF.

This clone was picked up many times. The chain has TRBV7-2 and TRBJ1-2; 7 bases map to TRBD1. This CDR3 is built from 16 residues. Germline CDR1 reads SGHTA; CDR2 reads FQGNSA. The V segment lost 7 bases and the J segment 3 bases; nucleotides outside the gene matches: 14. The CDR3 sequence: CASNQVTDRVHYGYTF. The CDR3 coding sequence is TGTGCCAGCAATCAGGTGACTGACAGGGTTCACTATGGCTACACCTTC.

The chain recombines TRBV28 with TRBJ2-2; 9 bases map to TRBD2. V gave up 5 bases and J gave up 6 bases; unmatched junction bases: 13. Germline CDR1 reads MDHEN; CDR2 reads SYDVKM. The CDR3 totals 17 residues. CDR3 in DNA: TGTGCCAGCAGTCCAGTAAATAGCGGGAGAGGAGCCGGGGAGCTGTTTTTT. Translated: CASSPVNSGRGAGELFF.

This clone was found once. This rearrangement joins TRBV9 to TRBJ2-3; unclear D gene. The germline V and J ends were trimmed by 4 bases and 0 bases, with 18 bases remaining between them. Per germline, CDR1 SGDLS and CDR2 YYNGEE. The CDR3 runs 17 residues. In DNA form, the CDR3 reads TGTGCCAGCAGCCTCGGAATATTCGCGGATAGCACAGATACGCAGTATTTT. It translates to CASSLGIFADSTDTQYF.

This chain links TRBV24-1 with TRBJ2-3, with 9 bases that match TRBD1. The V gene's germline CDR1 is KGHDR and CDR2 SFDVKD. The ends lost 4 bases at V and 9 bases at J; junction bases unmatched: 10. The CDR3 is made up of 15 amino acids. The CDR3 loop is CATSDNARQGGTQYF. CDR3 DNA sequence: TGTGCCACCAGTGACAACGCCCGACAGGGGGGCACGCAGTATTTT.

This clone was counted between two and nine times. The gene calls are TRBV5-8 and TRBJ1-2; D is unresolved. Germline CDR1 and CDR2: SGHTS and YDEGEE. This CDR3 comprises 11 residues. Between the trimmed V and J ends, which lost 6 bases and 8 bases, there was a span of 11 bases. CDR3 in amino acids: CASTWTRGYTF. CDR3 coding DNA: TGTGCCAGCACTTGGACTCGGGGCTACACCTTC.

V usage is TRBV24-1 and J usage is TRBJ1-5; TRBD1 matches 7 bases. Germline trimming cut 4 bases from V and 9 bases from J; bases unmatched to any gene: 5. Germline CDR1 reads KGHDR; CDR2 reads SFDVKD. There are 13 residues in the CDR3. This CDR3 reads CATSETGSRPQHF. Here the CDR3 DNA reads TGTGCCACCAGTGAGACAGGGTCAAGGCCCCAGCATTTT.

This clone was seen a few times. The rearrangement uses TRBV4-1 and TRBJ2-2; TRBD2 aligns across 10 bases. With 1 base clipped from V and 8 bases from J, the junction kept 10 bases outside the gene matches. Per the germline V gene, CDR1 is MGHRA and CDR2 is YSYEKL. The CDR3 is 17 amino acids. This CDR3 is CASSQGPSGGAVGELFF. As DNA, the CDR3 is TGCGCCAGCAGCCAAGGCCCCAGCGGGGGGGCAGTAGGGGAGCTGTTTTTT.

This chain links TRBV7-8 with TRBJ2-1; 8 nucleotides match TRBD2. CDR1 SGHVS and CDR2 FQNEAQ come from the germline V gene. The V gene end was trimmed by 5 bases and the J gene end by 9 bases; junction bases not matched to a gene: 15. The CDR3 is made up of 16 amino acids. CDR3 DNA sequence: TGTGCCAGCAGCCTTAGAGAGGGTAGCGGGGCCGTTGAGCAGTTCTTC. This translates into CASSLREGSGAVEQFF.

The chain links TRBV3-1 (or the pseudogene TRBV3-2) to TRBJ1-5; 7 bases align to TRBD1. CDR3 size: 16 residues. The V gene's germline CDR1 is LGHDT and CDR2 YNNKEL (reference sequence). V was clipped by 8 bases and J by 1 base; unmatched bases: 11. CDR3 region: CASPREGARSNQPQHF. The CDR3 nucleotides read TGTGCCAGCCCCCGGGAGGGGGCTAGGAGCAATCAGCCCCAGCATTTT.

The rearrangement uses TRBV27 and TRBJ2-3, with a weak D call TRBD1 (5 bases). The CDR3 extends over 13 amino acids. Germline V CDR1 and CDR2: MNHEY, SMNVEV (reference sequence). The V end was cut by 5 bases, the J end by 4 bases, with 10 bases between. The CDR3 DNA reads TGTGCCAGCAGTCCGACAGCAGCAGATACGCAGTATTTT. Translation: CASSPTAADTQYF.

CDR3 nucleotides: TGTGCCAGCAGGCCGGGACAGACTAACTATGGCTACACCTTC. Translating gives CASRPGQTNYGYTF. The rearrangement links TRBV28 to TRBJ1-2, with 7 nucleotides matching TRBD1. This CDR3 has 14 residues. After removal of 6 bases from V and 0 bases from J, the junction contained 4 bases not matched to a gene. CDR1 is MDHEN, CDR2 SYDVKM, per germline.

This clone came up once. This chain connects TRBV5-5 to TRBJ2-7; 7 nucleotides match TRBD1. Germline CDR1 is SGHKS and CDR2 is YYEKEE (reference sequence). After removal of 2 bases from V and 0 bases from J, the junction contained 5 bases not matched to a gene. The CDR3 length is 15 residues. The CDR3 reads CASSFGTALSYEQYV. CDR3 DNA sequence: TGTGCCAGCAGCTTCGGGACAGCTCTCTCCTACGAGCAGTACGTC.

This chain joins TRBV28 and TRBJ1-5, with D perhaps matching TRBD1 (5 bases). The CDR3 is made up of 15 amino acids. The ends were cut back, 9 bases at V and 7 bases at J, with 22 bases in the middle. Per germline, CDR1 MDHEN and CDR2 SYDVKM. This CDR3 is CASRSWAGNPQPQHF. For the CDR3, the DNA is TGTGCCAGTAGGAGTTGGGCAGGGAATCCCCAGCCCCAGCATTTT.

The chain links TRBV6-5 to TRBJ1-1; 7 bases line up with TRBD1. Unmatched junction bases numbered 10, after V lost 4 bases and J lost 5 bases. There are 15 residues in the CDR3. Germline V gene lookup returns CDR1 MNHEY and CDR2 SVGAGI. The CDR3 DNA is TGTGCCAGCAGTTTGGTCGGACAGGAAGGGACTGAAGCTTTCTTT. Amino acids: CASSLVGQEGTEAFF.

Only one count was recorded for this clone. The rearrangement uses TRBV4-2 and TRBJ1-2; 12 positions match TRBD1. From germline, CDR1 is LGHNA and CDR2 YNFKEQ. The ends lost 0 bases at V and 6 bases at J; junction bases unmatched: 5. The CDR3 spans 16 residues. CDR3 amino acids: CASSQEGTGGNHGYTF. CDR3 nucleotides: TGTGCCAGCAGCCAAGAAGGGACAGGGGGCAACCATGGCTACACCTTC.